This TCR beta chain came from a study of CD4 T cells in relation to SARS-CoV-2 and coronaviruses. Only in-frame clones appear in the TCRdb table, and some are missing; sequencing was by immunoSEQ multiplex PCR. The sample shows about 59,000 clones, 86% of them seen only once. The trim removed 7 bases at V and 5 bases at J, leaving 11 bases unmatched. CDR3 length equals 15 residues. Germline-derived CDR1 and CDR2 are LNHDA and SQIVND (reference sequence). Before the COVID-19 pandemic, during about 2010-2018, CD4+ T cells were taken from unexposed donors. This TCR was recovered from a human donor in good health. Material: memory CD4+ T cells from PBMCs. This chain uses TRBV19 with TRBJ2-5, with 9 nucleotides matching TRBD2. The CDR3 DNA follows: TGTGCCAGTAAGCGCGGGAGGGCCGAGTATGAGACCCAGTACTTC. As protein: CASKRGRAEYETQYF.